The 8 T cell receptor beta chains listed next were all sequenced from one sample in a study of T cell responses to AZD1222 COVID-19 vaccine. Repertoires were generated with immunoSEQ multiplex PCR, while TCRdb's copy carries only in-frame clones and drops some. The sample has fewer than 180,000 clones, approximately 90% seen once. This sample comprised peripheral blood, obtained 28 days after the second AZD1222 dose. These receptors all stem from an adult who received the AZD1222 COVID-19 vaccine.

V and J are TRBV2 and TRBJ1-5, with a tentative D call TRBD1 (6 bases). The germline V and J ends were trimmed by 1 base and 6 bases, with 10 bases remaining between them. Germline V gives CDR1 SNHLY, CDR2 FYNNEI. There are 14 residues in the CDR3. The CDR3 DNA is TGTGCCAGCAGTGAAGAGCAGGGGAGTCAGCCCCAGCATTTT. Its protein product is CASSEEQGSQPQHF. The full variable domain, rest sourced from reference TRBV2 and TRBJ1-5, is EPEVTQTPSHQVTQMGQEVILRCVPISNHLYFYWYRQILGQKVEFLVSFYNNEISEKSEIFDDQFSVERPDGSNFTLKIRSTKLEDSAMYFCASSEEQGSQPQHFGDGTRLSIL.

The gene calls are TRBV30 and TRBJ1-4, with D possibly TRBD1 on 5 matching bases. CDR1 GTSNPN and CDR2 SVGIG come from the germline V gene (reference sequence). V was cut by 0 bases and J by 4 bases, with 12 bases left in between. The CDR3 covers 15 residues. DNA for the CDR3: TGTGCCTGGAGTGTGGGAGTGACAGTTAATGAAAAACTGTTTTTT. Protein: CAWSVGVTVNEKLFF.

The V and J genes are TRBV27 and TRBJ1-5; the match to TRBD1 covers 10 bases. The germline V gene has CDR1 MNHEY and CDR2 SMNVEV (reference sequence). This CDR3 is 16 amino acids long. Germline trimming cut 2 bases from V and 5 bases from J; bases unmatched to any gene: 6. The CDR3 DNA reads TGTGCCAGCAGTTTAGCGACAGGGGGCAATGATCAGCCCCAGCATTTT. Residues: CASSLATGGNDQPQHF.

The count of this clone is one. This chain uses TRBV11-2 with TRBJ1-1; D unresolved. The V gene lost 9 bases and the J gene lost 7 bases, with 3 bases spanning the gap. This CDR3 has 8 residues. The V gene's germline CDR1 is SGHAT and CDR2 FQNNGV. Written as DNA, the CDR3 is TGTGCCAGTGATGAAGCTTTCTTT. It encodes CASDEAFF.

V and J are TRBV11-2 and TRBJ1-3; no definite D call. Germline V CDR1 and CDR2: SGHAT, FQNNGV. Trimming stripped 3 bases from V and 2 bases from J, with 17 bases between. The CDR3 runs 17 residues. The CDR3 DNA reads TGTGCCAGCAGCTTGGGTCCCAGCTGGACGGCTGGAAACACCATATATTTT. This encodes CASSLGPSWTAGNTIYF. The full variable domain, its missing parts supplied by reference TRBV11-2 and TRBJ1-3, is EAGVAQSPRYKIIEKRQSVAFWCNPISGHATLYWYQQILGQGPKLLIQFQNNGVVDDSQLPKDRFSAERLKGVDSTLKIQPAKLEDSAVYLCASSLGPSWTAGNTIYFGEGSWLTVV.

The rearrangement links TRBV7-9 to TRBJ2-3; D remains ambiguous. This CDR3 comprises 13 residues. Trimming left V 5 bases short and J 2 bases short, with 8 bases between. Per the germline V gene, CDR1 is SEHNR and CDR2 is FQNEAQ (reference sequence). CDR3 amino acids: CASSLEVTDTQYF. The CDR3 bases are TGTGCCAGCAGCCTCGAAGTCACAGATACGCAGTATTTT.

The V and J genes are TRBV12-3 or TRBV12-4 and TRBJ1-2; tentatively, D is TRBD1 (5 bases). This CDR3 region has 12 residues. Trimming stripped 3 bases from V and 4 bases from J, with 6 bases between. The CDR3 here is CASSFDSYGYTF. DNA of the CDR3: TGTGCCAGCAGTTTCGACAGCTATGGCTACACCTTC.

J is TRBJ2-1 and V is TRBV11-3; D is possibly TRBD1 or TRBD2 (5 bases each). CDR1 SGHNT and CDR2 YENEEA come from the germline V gene. The CDR3 runs 15 residues. V dropped 6 bases and J dropped 8 bases, with 20 bases sitting between them. The DNA for the CDR3 is TGTGCCAGCAGTGATGCCGGGACGAGCTTCTATGAGCAGTTCTTC. Translated: CASSDAGTSFYEQFF.